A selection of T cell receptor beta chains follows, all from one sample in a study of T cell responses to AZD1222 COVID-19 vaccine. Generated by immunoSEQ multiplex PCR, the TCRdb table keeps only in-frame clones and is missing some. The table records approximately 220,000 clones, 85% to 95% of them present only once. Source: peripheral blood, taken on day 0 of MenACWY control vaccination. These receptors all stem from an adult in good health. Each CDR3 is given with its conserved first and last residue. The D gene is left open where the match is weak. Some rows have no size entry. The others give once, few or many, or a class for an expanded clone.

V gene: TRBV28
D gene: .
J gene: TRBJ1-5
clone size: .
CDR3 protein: CASSIEAQPQHF
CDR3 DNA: TGTGCCAGCAGCATAGAGGCTCAGCCCCAGCATTTT

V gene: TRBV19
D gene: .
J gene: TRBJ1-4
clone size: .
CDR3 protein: CASRQTNEKLFF
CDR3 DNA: TGTGCCAGCAGACAGACTAATGAAAAACTGTTTTTT

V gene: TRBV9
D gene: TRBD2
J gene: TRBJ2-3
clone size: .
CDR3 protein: CASSVGTSGADTQYF
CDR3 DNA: TGTGCCAGCAGCGTAGGGACTAGCGGCGCAGATACGCAGTATTTT

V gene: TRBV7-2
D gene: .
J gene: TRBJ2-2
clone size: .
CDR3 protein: CASSLEVGQLFF
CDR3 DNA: TGTGCCAGCAGCTTAGAAGTGGGGCAGCTGTTTTTT

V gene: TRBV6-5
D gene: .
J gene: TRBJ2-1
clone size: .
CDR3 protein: CASSLGIGPYNEQFF
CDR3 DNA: TGTGCCAGCAGTCTCGGGATAGGCCCCTACAATGAGCAGTTCTTC

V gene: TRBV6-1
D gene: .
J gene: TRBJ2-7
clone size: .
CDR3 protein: CASSVSITGHLTYEQYF
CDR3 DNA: TGTGCCAGCAGTGTATCTATAACGGGACACCTCACCTACGAGCAGTACTTC

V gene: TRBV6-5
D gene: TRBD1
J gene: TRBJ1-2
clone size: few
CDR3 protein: CASSPPGQGSGYTF
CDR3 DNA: TGTGCCAGCAGTCCCCCGGGACAGGGCTCTGGCTACACCTTC

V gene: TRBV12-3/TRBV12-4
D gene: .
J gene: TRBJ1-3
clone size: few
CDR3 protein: CASSLTRNTIYF
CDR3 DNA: TGTGCCAGCAGTTTAACGCGAAACACCATATATTTT

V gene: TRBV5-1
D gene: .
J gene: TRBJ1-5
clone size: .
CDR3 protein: CASSSEGYSNQPQHF
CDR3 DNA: TGCGCCAGCAGCTCTGAGGGGTATAGCAATCAGCCCCAGCATTTT

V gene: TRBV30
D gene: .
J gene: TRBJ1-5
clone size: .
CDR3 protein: CAWSVSGLGSNQPQHF
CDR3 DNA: TGTGCCTGGAGTGTTTCCGGGTTAGGTAGCAATCAGCCCCAGCATTTT

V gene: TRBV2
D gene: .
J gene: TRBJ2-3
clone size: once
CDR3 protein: CASRSRGTDTQYF
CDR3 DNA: TGTGCCAGCAGAAGTAGGGGCACAGATACGCAGTATTTT

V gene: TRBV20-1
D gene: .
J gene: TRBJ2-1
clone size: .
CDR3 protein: CSAEDHEQFF
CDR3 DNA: TGCAGTGCCGAGGACCATGAGCAGTTCTTC

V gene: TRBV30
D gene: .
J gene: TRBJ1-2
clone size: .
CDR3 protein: CAWSVQGSNYGYTF
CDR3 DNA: TGTGCCTGGAGTGTCCAGGGATCGAACTATGGCTACACCTTC

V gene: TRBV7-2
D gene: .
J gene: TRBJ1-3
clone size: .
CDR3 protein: CASKLLGAEPGNTIYF
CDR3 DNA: TGTGCCAGCAAACTGTTGGGTGCTGAGCCGGGAAACACCATATATTTT

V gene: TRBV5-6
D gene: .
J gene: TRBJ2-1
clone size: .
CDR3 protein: CASSLDGNSYNEQFF
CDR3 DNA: TGTGCCAGCAGCTTGGATGGGAACTCCTACAATGAGCAGTTCTTC

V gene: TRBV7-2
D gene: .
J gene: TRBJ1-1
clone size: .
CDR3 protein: CASSSTGVTEAFF
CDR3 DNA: TGTGCCAGCAGCTCCACCGGGGTCACTGAAGCTTTCTTT

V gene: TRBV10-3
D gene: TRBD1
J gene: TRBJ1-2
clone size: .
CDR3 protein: CAISGQGRANYGYTF
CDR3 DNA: TGTGCCATCAGTGGACAGGGGAGGGCTAACTATGGCTACACCTTC

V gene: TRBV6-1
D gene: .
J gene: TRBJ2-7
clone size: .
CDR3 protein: CASSEATQTYEQYF
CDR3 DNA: TGTGCCAGCAGTGAAGCAACCCAAACCTACGAGCAGTACTTC

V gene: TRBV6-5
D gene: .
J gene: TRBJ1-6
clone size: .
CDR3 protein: CASTPEGSYNSPLHF
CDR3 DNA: TGTGCCAGCACCCCGGAGGGCTCCTATAATTCACCCCTCCACTTT

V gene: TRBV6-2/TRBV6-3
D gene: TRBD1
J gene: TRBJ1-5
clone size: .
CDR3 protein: CASSLGQGVNQPQHF
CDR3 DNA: TGTGCCAGCAGCCTTGGACAGGGGGTTAATCAGCCCCAGCATTTT

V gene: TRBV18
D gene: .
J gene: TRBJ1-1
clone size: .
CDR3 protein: CASSLGQVVDEAFF
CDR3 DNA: TGTGCCAGCTCGCTCGGACAAGTCGTCGATGAAGCTTTCTTT

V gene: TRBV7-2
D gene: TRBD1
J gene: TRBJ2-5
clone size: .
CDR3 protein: CASSPRTGGVETQYF
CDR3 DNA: TGTGCCAGCAGCCCTAGGACAGGGGGCGTCGAGACCCAGTACTTC